Below, 32 T cell receptor beta chains from the same sample are listed, as sequenced in a study of blood T cell repertoires in COVID-19 (dated by TCRdb to between 2020 and 2021). Library method: the immunoSEQ multiplex PCR assay. TCRdb took over this immuneACCESS table, retaining in-frame rearrangements with V and J assigned. Such tables are incomplete; in checked studies, under half of the missing clones stem from an unresolved V gene, and the remainder is unexplained. The sample table shows about 80,000 clones, and about 79% are seen once. The top ten clonotypes cover around a sixth of the sample. Sequencing was performed on peripheral blood. Every receptor here comes from a human donor in a cohort sampled during active COVID-19.

The V call is TRBV5-1, the J call TRBJ1-1; 8 bases map to TRBD1. J gave up 3 bases and V 0 bases, and 7 bases lay outside the gene matches. The CDR3 sequence is 16 residues long. Germline lookup yields CDR1 SGHRS and CDR2 YFSETQ. The CDR3 sequence is CASSLVRGPGDTEAFF. DNA of the CDR3: TGCGCCAGCAGCTTGGTCAGGGGGCCCGGGGACACTGAAGCTTTCTTT.

The chain carries TRBV25-1 and TRBJ1-1, with D maybe TRBD1 (5 bases). The CDR3 is 13 residues long. V was cut by 1 base and J by 5 bases, with 8 bases left in between. The germline CDR1 and CDR2 sequences are MGHDK and SYGVNS. CDR3 residues: CASSEWGGTEAFF. In DNA form, the CDR3 reads TGTGCCAGCAGTGAATGGGGGGGTACTGAAGCTTTCTTT.

This clone was observed a few times. The chain joins TRBV5-1 to TRBJ2-1, with D tentatively TRBD1 (5 bases). Per germline, CDR1 SGHRS and CDR2 YFSETQ. V lost 0 bases, J lost 2 bases, and 9 bases lay in between. The CDR3 is made up of 15 amino acids. The CDR3 reads CASSLAAGPYNEQFF. In nucleotides, the CDR3 is TGCGCCAGCAGCTTGGCGGCAGGGCCCTACAATGAGCAGTTCTTC.

The DNA of the CDR3 is TGTGCCAGCAGCTTAGAGGGGAGACGGGGGAGGGATGAGCAGTTCTTC. Encoded protein: CASSLEGRRGRDEQFF. The chain couples TRBV11-2 to TRBJ2-1, with 7 bases identical to TRBD2. V shed 0 bases, J shed 8 bases, and the junction held 10 bases outside the gene matches. This CDR3 contains 16 residues. Germline loops: CDR1 SGHAT, CDR2 FQNNGV.

The chain links TRBV5-6 to TRBJ1-4; D is unresolved. Germline V gene data show CDR1 as SGHDT and CDR2 as YYEEEE. The CDR3 length is 13 residues. Trimming left V 0 bases short and J 12 bases short, with 12 bases between. In DNA form, the CDR3 reads TGTGCCAGCAGCTTGGGAGGGATGAAGGAACTGTTTTTT. Its translation is CASSLGGMKELFF.

V and J are TRBV9 and TRBJ2-7; weak D call: TRBD1 (5 bases). Trimming shortened V by 1 base and J by 0 bases, and 8 bases separated the two germline ends. There are 14 residues in the CDR3. Germline lookup yields CDR1 SGDLS and CDR2 YYNGEE. The CDR3 sequence: CASSVTQGSYEQYF. For the CDR3, the DNA is TGTGCCAGCAGCGTAACCCAGGGCTCCTACGAGCAGTACTTC.

This clone came up a few times. V usage is TRBV14 and J usage is TRBJ2-1; 8 nucleotides align to TRBD2. The length of the CDR3 is 16 residues. J gave up 2 bases and V 3 bases, and 6 bases lay outside the gene matches. CDR1 is SGHDN and CDR2 is FVKESK in the germline V gene. The CDR3 nucleotides read TGTGCCAGCAGCCAGATGTCCGGGAGGGCCTACAATGAGCAGTTCTTC. Translated, it gives CASSQMSGRAYNEQFF.

The genes are TRBV28 and TRBJ1-2; D is uncertain. V was pared by 2 bases and J by 4 bases, with 11 bases between. In germline, CDR1 is MDHEN, CDR2 SYDVKM. There are 14 residues in the CDR3. CDR3 bases: TGTGCCAGCAGTTTACCCACGGGGTCCTATGGCTACACCTTC. It yields the protein CASSLPTGSYGYTF.

This sequence joins TRBV28 and TRBJ2-2; D is ambiguous. Germline V gene data show CDR1 as MDHEN and CDR2 as SYDVKM. Trimming cost V 3 bases and J 4 bases, with 9 bases left between them. The CDR3 extends over 14 amino acids. The CDR3 loop is CASSFRVATGELFF. CDR3 bases: TGTGCCAGCAGTTTCCGGGTTGCCACCGGGGAGCTGTTTTTT. The full variable domain, in which reference TRBV28 and TRBJ2-2 provide the parts outside the CDR3, is DVKVTQSSRYLVKRTGEKVFLECVQDMDHENMFWYRQDPGLGLRLIYFSYDVKMKEKGDIPEGYSVSREKKERFSLILESASTNQTSMYLCASSFRVATGELFFGEGSRLTVL.

The chain carries TRBV10-3 and TRBJ2-7, with TRBD1 identical over 8 bases. Germline CDR1 and CDR2: ENHRY and SYGVKD. The length of the CDR3 is 14 residues. V gave up 9 bases and J gave up 0 bases; unmatched junction bases: 7. The CDR3: CAIRQGPSSYEQYF. CDR3 nucleotide sequence: TGTGCCATTCGACAGGGGCCTAGCTCCTACGAGCAGTACTTC.

The genes are TRBV15 and TRBJ1-3; D might be TRBD1 (6 bases). CDR1 and CDR2 from the germline V gene are LNHNV and YYDKDF (reference sequence). The CDR3 sequence is 16 residues long. V was trimmed by 2 bases and J by 4 bases, leaving 15 bases between them. This CDR3 reads CATSRSHMGAGNTIYF. The CDR3 nucleotides read TGTGCCACCAGCAGAAGTCACATGGGGGCAGGAAACACCATATATTTT.

This clone has just a few counts. V gene TRBV18 combines with J gene TRBJ2-1, with D maybe TRBD1 (7 bases). This CDR3 region has 15 residues. V lost 4 bases to trimming and J lost 8 bases, with 18 bases between them. CDR1 KGHSH and CDR2 LQKENI come from the germline V gene. CDR3 residues: CASSRSQGGVDEQFF. In nucleotides, the CDR3 is TGTGCCAGCTCACGCAGTCAGGGGGGTGTTGATGAGCAGTTCTTC.

This chain uses TRBV27 with TRBJ1-6, with unresolved D. This CDR3 is built from 15 residues. With 3 bases removed from V and 7 bases from J, the gap between germline ends came to 13 bases. Germline-derived CDR1 and CDR2 are MNHEY and SMNVEV (reference sequence). The chain's CDR3 is CASSFGSLGNSPLHF. CDR3 nucleotides: TGTGCCAGCAGTTTTGGGAGTCTGGGAAATTCACCCCTCCACTTT.

This chain uses TRBV7-9 with TRBJ2-2; a possible D gene is TRBD2 (7 bases). CDR3 length equals 16 residues. V was shortened by 2 bases and J by 2 bases, with 12 bases between the two germline ends. Per germline, CDR1 SEHNR and CDR2 FQNEAQ (reference sequence). CDR3 bases: TGTGCCAGCAGCTTAACCCGGGGGGCCAACACCGGGGAGCTGTTTTTT. Translated, it gives CASSLTRGANTGELFF.

The V and J genes are TRBV24-1 and TRBJ2-3; 11 bases are shared with TRBD1. With V trimmed by 4 bases and J by 0 bases, 2 bases remained unmatched. CDR1 is KGHDR and CDR2 is SFDVKD in the germline V gene. CDR3 length: 16 amino acids. The CDR3 region is CATSEGTGGSTDTQYF. The CDR3 coding sequence is TGTGCCACCAGTGAGGGGACAGGGGGTAGCACAGATACGCAGTATTTT.

V and J are TRBV30 and TRBJ1-6; TRBD1 matches 9 bases. This CDR3 is built from 14 residues. J was trimmed by 8 bases and V by 1 base; bases with no gene match: 3. The V gene's germline CDR1 is GTSNPN and CDR2 SVGIG (reference sequence). CDR3 in DNA: TGTGCCTGGAGTGGGACAGGGGAGGATTCACCCCTCCACTTT. It is translated as CAWSGTGEDSPLHF.

This chain connects TRBV7-8 to TRBJ2-3; D gene unclear. This CDR3 has 13 residues. The V end lost 3 bases, the J end lost 2 bases, and 6 bases lay between the germline ends. Germline V lookup: CDR1 SGHVS, CDR2 FQNEAQ. CDR3 amino acids: CASSFATTDTQYF. CDR3 coding DNA: TGTGCCAGCAGCTTTGCTACCACAGATACGCAGTATTTT.

V is TRBV12-5 and J is TRBJ2-5; 7 bases are shared with TRBD2. Germline CDR1 and CDR2: LGHNT and FRNRAP. This CDR3 region has 15 residues. V gave up 4 bases and J gave up 2 bases; unmatched junction bases: 7. The CDR3 is CASGWVTSRQETQYF. Here the CDR3 DNA reads TGTGCTAGTGGTTGGGTGACTAGCCGGCAAGAGACCCAGTACTTC.

The V call is TRBV27, the J call TRBJ1-5; D is ambiguous. CDR3 length: 14 residues. V was pared by 4 bases and J by 7 bases, with 14 bases between. In germline, CDR1 is MNHEY, CDR2 SMNVEV (reference sequence). DNA of the CDR3: TGTGCCAGCAGTTCCCGGGTTGGGTACCAGCCCCAGCATTTT. This gives the protein CASSSRVGYQPQHF.

The CDR3 region is CASSSTGLNTEAFF. As DNA, the CDR3 is TGTGCCAGCAGTTCAACAGGGCTGAACACTGAAGCTTTCTTT. This sequence joins TRBV28 and TRBJ1-1; possible D gene TRBD1, 6 bases. Trimming stripped 4 bases from V and 0 bases from J, with 9 bases between. CDR3 length equals 14 residues. Germline-derived CDR1 and CDR2 are MDHEN and SYDVKM.

V and J are TRBV7-2 and TRBJ2-1; 12 bases align to TRBD2. Unmatched junction bases numbered 10, after V lost 5 bases and J lost 5 bases. Germline CDR1 reads SGHTA; CDR2 reads FQGNSA. The CDR3 has 17 residues. The CDR3 loop reads CASSPIRTSGNDNEQFF. In DNA, the CDR3 is TGTGCCAGCAGCCCCATTCGGACTAGCGGGAACGACAATGAGCAGTTCTTC.

The chain has TRBV4-1 and TRBJ2-1; D may be TRBD1 (5 bases). V was shortened by 4 bases and J by 4 bases, with 17 bases between the two germline ends. From germline, CDR1 is MGHRA and CDR2 YSYEKL. CDR3 size: 16 residues. CDR3 residues: CASSLSGAALYNEQFF. CDR3 sequence (DNA): TGCGCCAGCAGCCTCTCTGGGGCAGCTTTATACAATGAGCAGTTCTTC.

The chain links TRBV3-1 (or the pseudogene TRBV3-2) to TRBJ2-2; D call uncertain. Trimming removed 4 bases from V and 8 bases from J, with 14 bases in between. The CDR3 totals 14 residues. In germline, CDR1 is LGHDT, CDR2 YNNKEL (reference sequence). The CDR3 loop is CASSLRLASGELFF. The CDR3 nucleotides are TGTGCCAGCAGCCTACGCTTAGCTAGTGGGGAGCTGTTTTTT.

This sequence joins TRBV29-1 and TRBJ2-1, with 9 bases that match TRBD2. V shed 7 bases and J 7 bases; nucleotides not matched to a gene: 8. The CDR3 extends over 13 amino acids. Germline assignment: CDR1 SQVTM and CDR2 ANQGSEA. CDR3 amino acids: CSGAGGLRNEQFF. DNA for the CDR3: TGCAGCGGGGCGGGAGGGCTTAGGAATGAGCAGTTCTTC.

The chain is built from TRBV6-5 and TRBJ1-2; D may be TRBD1 (5 bases). Germline V gene lookup returns CDR1 MNHEY and CDR2 SVGAGI. This CDR3 is 16 amino acids long. Trimming cost V 4 bases and J 0 bases, with 15 bases left between them. CDR3 residues: CASSSPRQMPNYGYTF. For the CDR3, the DNA is TGTGCCAGCAGTTCCCCAAGACAGATGCCTAACTATGGCTACACCTTC.

The J gene is TRBJ2-5, the V gene TRBV19, with D tentatively TRBD2 (5 bases). The CDR3 is 16 amino acids. CDR1 and CDR2 (germline): LNHDA, SQIVND (reference sequence). V dropped 5 bases and J dropped 5 bases, with 21 bases sitting between them. Written as DNA, the CDR3 is TGTGCCAGTAGTTTCCCGGACGGGAAGATGCGGGAGACCCAGTACTTC. This gives the protein CASSFPDGKMRETQYF.

The genes are TRBV3-1 (or the pseudogene TRBV3-2) and TRBJ1-1; D is unclear. CDR3 length: 12 residues. Trimming stripped 6 bases from V and 12 bases from J, with 17 bases between. CDR1 is LGHDT and CDR2 is YNNKEL in the germline V gene (reference sequence). The CDR3 is CASRNSDLGTFF. CDR3 DNA sequence: TGTGCCAGCAGGAACAGCGATCTCGGGACTTTCTTT.

This clone appeared a single time. This rearrangement joins TRBV6-5 to TRBJ1-4; a possible D gene is TRBD1 (6 bases). Germline values: CDR1 MNHEY, CDR2 SVGAGI. The CDR3 is made up of 13 amino acids. V lost 6 bases and J 7 bases, leaving 12 bases between the germline ends. CDR3 loop: CASRQGSVEKLFF. Written as DNA, the CDR3 is TGTGCCAGCAGACAGGGAAGCGTTGAAAAACTGTTTTTT.

CDR3: CASSYNSQDGYTF. As DNA, the CDR3 is TGTGCCAGCAGTTACAACAGTCAAGACGGCTACACCTTC. The rearrangement uses TRBV6-5 and TRBJ1-2; D gene ambiguous. Looked up from germline, CDR1 is MNHEY and CDR2 is SVGAGI. Trimming took 2 bases from V and 8 from J, leaving 12 bases between them. The CDR3 is made up of 13 amino acids.

This clone was seen more than once but under ten times. V usage is TRBV19 and J usage is TRBJ1-2, with a possible D match to TRBD1 (6 bases). In germline, CDR1 is LNHDA, CDR2 SQIVND (reference sequence). The CDR3 contains 12 residues. Trimming removed 9 bases from V and 5 bases from J, with 13 bases in between. In DNA form, the CDR3 reads TGTGCCAGCACGGGGACACGGTATGGCTACACCTTC. Translation gives CASTGTRYGYTF.

The genes are TRBV7-2 and TRBJ1-1; D remains ambiguous. This CDR3 spans 13 amino acids. The germline V gene has CDR1 SGHTA and CDR2 FQGNSA. The V end lost 4 bases, the J end lost 1 base, and 7 bases lay between the germline ends. This CDR3 reads CASSSVRNTEAFF. The CDR3 nucleotides read TGTGCCAGCAGCTCTGTCCGGAACACTGAAGCTTTCTTT.

The chain uses TRBV7-8 and TRBJ1-5, with TRBD1 matching over 9 bases. The V segment lost 6 bases and the J segment 0 bases; nucleotides outside the gene matches: 9. In germline, CDR1 is SGHVS, CDR2 FQNEAQ. The CDR3 sequence is 17 residues long. The CDR3 DNA reads TGTGCCAGCAGAAATACAGGGGGCGGGTTTAGCAATCAGCCCCAGCATTTT. It translates to CASRNTGGGFSNQPQHF.